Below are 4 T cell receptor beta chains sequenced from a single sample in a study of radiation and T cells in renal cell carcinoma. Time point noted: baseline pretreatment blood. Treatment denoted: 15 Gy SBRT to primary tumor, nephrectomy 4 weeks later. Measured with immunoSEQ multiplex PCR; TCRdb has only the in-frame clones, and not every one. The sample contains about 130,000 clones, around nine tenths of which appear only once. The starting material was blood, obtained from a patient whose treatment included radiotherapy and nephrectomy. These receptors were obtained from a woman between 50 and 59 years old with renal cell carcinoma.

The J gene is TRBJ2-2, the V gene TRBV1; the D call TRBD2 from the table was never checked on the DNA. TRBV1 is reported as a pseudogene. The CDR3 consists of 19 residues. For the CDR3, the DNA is TGCACCAGCAGCCAAGGTTCTAGCGGGGGGGCCTTTAGGACCGGGGAGCTGTTTTTT. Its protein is CTSSQGSSGGAFRTGELFF.

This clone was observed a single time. CDR3 sequence reads: CASTNPSYEQYF. CDR3 bases: TGTGCCAGCACAAACCCTTCCTACGAGCAGTACTTC. The chain carries TRBV6-1 and TRBJ2-7; D remains unclear. The CDR3 spans 12 residues. V lost 7 bases and J lost 1, with 8 bases in between. CDR1 and CDR2 from the germline V gene are MNHNS and SASEGT.

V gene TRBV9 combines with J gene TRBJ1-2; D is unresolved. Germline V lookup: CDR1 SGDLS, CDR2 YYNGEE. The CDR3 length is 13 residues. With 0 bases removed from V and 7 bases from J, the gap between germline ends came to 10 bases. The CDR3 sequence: CASSVEGFGGYTF. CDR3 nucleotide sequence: TGTGCCAGCAGCGTAGAAGGGTTTGGTGGCTACACCTTC.

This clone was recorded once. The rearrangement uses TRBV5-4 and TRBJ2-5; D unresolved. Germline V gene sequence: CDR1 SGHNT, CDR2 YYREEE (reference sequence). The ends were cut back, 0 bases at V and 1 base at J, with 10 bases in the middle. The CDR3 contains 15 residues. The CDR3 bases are TGTGCCAGCAGCTTGGAGGCACCACTCCAAGAGACCCAGTACTTC. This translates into CASSLEAPLQETQYF.